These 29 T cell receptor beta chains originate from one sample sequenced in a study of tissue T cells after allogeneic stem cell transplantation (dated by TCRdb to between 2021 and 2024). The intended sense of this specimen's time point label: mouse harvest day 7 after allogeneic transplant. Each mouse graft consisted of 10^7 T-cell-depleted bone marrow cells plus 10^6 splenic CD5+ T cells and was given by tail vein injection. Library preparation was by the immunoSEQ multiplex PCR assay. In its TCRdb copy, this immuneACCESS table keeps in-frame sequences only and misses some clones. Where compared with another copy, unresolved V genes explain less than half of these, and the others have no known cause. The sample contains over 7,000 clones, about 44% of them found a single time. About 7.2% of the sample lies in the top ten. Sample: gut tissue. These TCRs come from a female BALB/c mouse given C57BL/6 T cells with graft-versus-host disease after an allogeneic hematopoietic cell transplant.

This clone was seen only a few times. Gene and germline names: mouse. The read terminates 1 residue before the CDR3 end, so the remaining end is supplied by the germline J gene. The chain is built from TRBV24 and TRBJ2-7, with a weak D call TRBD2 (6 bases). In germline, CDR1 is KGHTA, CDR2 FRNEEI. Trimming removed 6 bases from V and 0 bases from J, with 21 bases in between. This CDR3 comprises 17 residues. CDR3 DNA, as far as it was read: TGTGCCAGCAGGCTGACCCTGGGGCACAGGAGCTCCTATGAACAGTAC. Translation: CASRLTLGHRSSYEQY. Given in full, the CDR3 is CASRLTLGHRSSYEQYF.

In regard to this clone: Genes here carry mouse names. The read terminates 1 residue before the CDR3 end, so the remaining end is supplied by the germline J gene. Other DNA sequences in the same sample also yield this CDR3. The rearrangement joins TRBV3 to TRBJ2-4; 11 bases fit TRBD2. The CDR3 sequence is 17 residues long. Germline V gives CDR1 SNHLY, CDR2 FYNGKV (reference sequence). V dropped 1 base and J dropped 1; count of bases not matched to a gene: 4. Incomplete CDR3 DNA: TGTGCCAGCAGCTTAGACTGGGGGGGCGGGGGTCAAAACACCTTGTAC. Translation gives CASSLDWGGGGQNTLY. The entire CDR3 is CASSLDWGGGGQNTLYF.

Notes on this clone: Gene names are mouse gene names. The DNA read from the CDR3 is TGTGCCAGCAGCTCCTGGGGGTGGGCTGAGCAGTTC. It translates to CASSSWGWAEQF. The whole CDR3 region reads CASSSWGWAEQFF. V gene TRBV3 combines with J gene TRBJ2-1; 7 bases fit TRBD2. The CDR3 extends 1 residue past the end of the read, so its final part is completed from the germline J gene. There are 13 residues in the CDR3. With 4 bases clipped from V and 7 bases from J, the junction kept 4 bases outside the gene matches. Looked up from germline, CDR1 is SNHLY and CDR2 is FYNGKV (reference sequence).

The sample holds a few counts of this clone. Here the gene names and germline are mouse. CDR3 bases read: TGTGCCAGCAGCCTTACAGGGGGCGAAGGCAACCAGGCTCCGCTT. Translation: CASSLTGGEGNQAPL. The full CDR3 protein is CASSLTGGEGNQAPLF. The chain employs TRBV5 and TRBJ1-5; 9 bases are shared with TRBD1. The read comes to an end 1 residue before the CDR3 does, leaving the germline J gene to fill in the end. CDR3 length equals 16 residues. Per the germline V gene, CDR1 is LGHNA and CDR2 is YNLKQL (reference sequence). Germline trimming cut 4 bases from V and 3 bases from J; bases unmatched to any gene: 7.

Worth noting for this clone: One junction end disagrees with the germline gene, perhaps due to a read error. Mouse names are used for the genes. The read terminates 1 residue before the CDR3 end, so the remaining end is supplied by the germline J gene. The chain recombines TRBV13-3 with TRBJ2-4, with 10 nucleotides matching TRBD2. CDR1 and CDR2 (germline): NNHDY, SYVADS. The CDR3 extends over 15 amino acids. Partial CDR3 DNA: TGTGCCAGCGGTGACTGGGGGGCGAGTCAAAACACCTTGTAC. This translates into CASGDWGASQNTLY. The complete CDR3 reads CASGDWGASQNTLYF.

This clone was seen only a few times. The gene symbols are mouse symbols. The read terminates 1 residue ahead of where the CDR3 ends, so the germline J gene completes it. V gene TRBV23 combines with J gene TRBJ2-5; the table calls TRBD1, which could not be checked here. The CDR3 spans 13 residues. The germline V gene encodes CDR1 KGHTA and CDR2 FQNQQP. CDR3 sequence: CSSSRDSQDTQYF. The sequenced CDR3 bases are TGCTCCAGCAGTCGCGACAGCCAAGACACCCAGTAC.

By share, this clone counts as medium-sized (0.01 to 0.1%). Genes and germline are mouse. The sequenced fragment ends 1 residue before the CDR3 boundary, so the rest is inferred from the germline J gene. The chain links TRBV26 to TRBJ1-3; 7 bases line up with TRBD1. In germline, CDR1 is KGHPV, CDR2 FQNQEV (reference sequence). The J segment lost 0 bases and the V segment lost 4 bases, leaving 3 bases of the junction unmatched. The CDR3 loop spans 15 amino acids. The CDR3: CASSRGQNSGNTLYF. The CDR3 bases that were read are TGTGCCAGCAGTCGGGGACAGAATTCTGGAAATACGCTCTAT.

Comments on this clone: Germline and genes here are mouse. The sequenced part of the CDR3 DNA is TGTGCCTGGAGTACGGGGGTCGGTGCAGAAACGCTGTAT. Translated: CAWSTGVGAETLY. The full CDR3 reads CAWSTGVGAETLYF. J is TRBJ2-3 and V is TRBV31; perhaps D is TRBD1 or TRBD2 (5 bases each). Read sequence stops 1 residue before the CDR3 end, and the germline J gene provides the missing end. V was clipped by 2 bases and J by 1 base, with 10 bases between them. Germline lookup yields CDR1 GKSSPN and CDR2 SITVG. There are 14 residues in the CDR3.

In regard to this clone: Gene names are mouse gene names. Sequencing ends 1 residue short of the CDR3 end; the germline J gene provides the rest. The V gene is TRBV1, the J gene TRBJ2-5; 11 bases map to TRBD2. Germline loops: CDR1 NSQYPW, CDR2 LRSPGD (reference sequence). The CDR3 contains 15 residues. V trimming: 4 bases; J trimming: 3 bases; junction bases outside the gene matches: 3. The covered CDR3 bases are TGCACCTGCAGTGGGGACTGGGGGAGGCAAGACACCCAGTAC. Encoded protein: CTCSGDWGRQDTQY. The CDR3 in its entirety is CTCSGDWGRQDTQYF.

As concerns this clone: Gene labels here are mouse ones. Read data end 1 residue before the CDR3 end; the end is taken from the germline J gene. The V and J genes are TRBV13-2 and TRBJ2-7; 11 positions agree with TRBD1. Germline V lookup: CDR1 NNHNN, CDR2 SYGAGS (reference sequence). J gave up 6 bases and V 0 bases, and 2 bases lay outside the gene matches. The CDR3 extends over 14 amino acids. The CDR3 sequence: CASGDGTGGIEQYF. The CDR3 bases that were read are TGTGCCAGCGGTGATGGGACAGGGGGCATTGAACAGTAC.

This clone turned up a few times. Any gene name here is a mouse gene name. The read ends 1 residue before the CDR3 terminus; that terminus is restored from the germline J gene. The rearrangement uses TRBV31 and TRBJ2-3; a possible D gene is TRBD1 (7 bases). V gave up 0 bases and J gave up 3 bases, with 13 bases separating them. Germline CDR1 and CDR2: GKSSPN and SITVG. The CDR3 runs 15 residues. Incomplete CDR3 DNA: TGTGCCTGGAGTCTAGAGGGGGCGCGGGCAGAAACGCTGTAT. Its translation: CAWSLEGARAETLY. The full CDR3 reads CAWSLEGARAETLYF.

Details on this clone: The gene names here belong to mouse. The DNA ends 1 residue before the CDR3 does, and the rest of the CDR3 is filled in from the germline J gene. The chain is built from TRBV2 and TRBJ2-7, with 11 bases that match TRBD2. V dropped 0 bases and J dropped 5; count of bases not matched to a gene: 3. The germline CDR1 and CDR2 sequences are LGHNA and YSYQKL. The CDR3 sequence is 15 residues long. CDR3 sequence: CASSQDEDWGDEQYF. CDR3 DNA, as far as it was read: TGTGCCAGCAGCCAAGATGAGGACTGGGGGGATGAACAGTAC.

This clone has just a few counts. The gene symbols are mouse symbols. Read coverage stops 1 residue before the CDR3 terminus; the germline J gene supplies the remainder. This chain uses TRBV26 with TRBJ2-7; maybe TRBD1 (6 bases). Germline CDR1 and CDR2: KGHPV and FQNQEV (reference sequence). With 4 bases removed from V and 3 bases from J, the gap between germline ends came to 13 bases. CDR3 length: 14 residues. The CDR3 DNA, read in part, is TGTGCCAGCAGTCAACCGGGACAACACTATGAACAGTAC. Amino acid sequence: CASSQPGQHYEQY. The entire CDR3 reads CASSQPGQHYEQYF.

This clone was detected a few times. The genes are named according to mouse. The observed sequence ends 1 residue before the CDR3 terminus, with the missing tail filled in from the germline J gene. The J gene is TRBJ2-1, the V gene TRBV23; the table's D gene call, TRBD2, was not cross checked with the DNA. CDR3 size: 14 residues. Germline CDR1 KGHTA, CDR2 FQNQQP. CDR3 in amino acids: CSSSRLANYAEQFF. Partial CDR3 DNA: TGCTCCAGCAGCCGACTGGCCAACTATGCTGAGCAGTTC.

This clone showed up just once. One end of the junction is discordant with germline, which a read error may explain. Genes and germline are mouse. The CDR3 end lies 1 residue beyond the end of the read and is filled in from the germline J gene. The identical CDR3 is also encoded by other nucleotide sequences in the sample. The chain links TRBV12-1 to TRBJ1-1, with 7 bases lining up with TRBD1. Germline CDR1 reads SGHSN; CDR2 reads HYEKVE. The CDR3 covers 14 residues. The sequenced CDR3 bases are TGTGCCAGCTCTCTCGGGACAGCAAACACGGAAGTCTTC. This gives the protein CASSLGTANTEVF. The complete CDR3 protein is CASSLGTANTEVFF.

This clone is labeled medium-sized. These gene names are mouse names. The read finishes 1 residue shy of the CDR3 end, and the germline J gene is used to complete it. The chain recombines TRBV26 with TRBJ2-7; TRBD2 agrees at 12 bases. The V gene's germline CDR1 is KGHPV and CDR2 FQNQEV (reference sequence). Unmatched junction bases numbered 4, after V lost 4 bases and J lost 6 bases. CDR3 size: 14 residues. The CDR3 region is CASSPGTGGLEQYF. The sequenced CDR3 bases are TGTGCCAGCAGTCCCGGGACTGGGGGGCTTGAACAGTAC.

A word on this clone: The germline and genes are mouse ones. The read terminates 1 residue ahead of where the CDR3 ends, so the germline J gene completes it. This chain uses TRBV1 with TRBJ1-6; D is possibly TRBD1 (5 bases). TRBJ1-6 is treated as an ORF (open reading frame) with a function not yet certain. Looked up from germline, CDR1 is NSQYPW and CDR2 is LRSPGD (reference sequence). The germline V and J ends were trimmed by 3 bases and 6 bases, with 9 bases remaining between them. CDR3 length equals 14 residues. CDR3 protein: CTCSAGGGNSPLYF. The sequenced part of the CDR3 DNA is TGCACCTGCAGTGCTGGGGGAGGTAATTCGCCCCTCTAC.

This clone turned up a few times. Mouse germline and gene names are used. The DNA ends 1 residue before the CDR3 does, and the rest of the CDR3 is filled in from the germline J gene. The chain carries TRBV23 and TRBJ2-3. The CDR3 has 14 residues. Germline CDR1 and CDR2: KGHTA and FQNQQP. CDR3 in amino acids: CSSSQSGRAETLYF. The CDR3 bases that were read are TGCTCCAGCAGTCAATCGGGACGTGCAGAAACGCTGTAT.

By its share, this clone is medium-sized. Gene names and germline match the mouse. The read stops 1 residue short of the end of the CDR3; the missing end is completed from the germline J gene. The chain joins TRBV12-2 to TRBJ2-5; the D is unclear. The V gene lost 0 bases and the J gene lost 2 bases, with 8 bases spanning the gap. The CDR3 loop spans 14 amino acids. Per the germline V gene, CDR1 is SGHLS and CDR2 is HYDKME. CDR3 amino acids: CASSLEEVQDTQYF. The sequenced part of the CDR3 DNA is TGTGCCAGCTCTCTCGAAGAGGTCCAAGACACCCAGTAC.

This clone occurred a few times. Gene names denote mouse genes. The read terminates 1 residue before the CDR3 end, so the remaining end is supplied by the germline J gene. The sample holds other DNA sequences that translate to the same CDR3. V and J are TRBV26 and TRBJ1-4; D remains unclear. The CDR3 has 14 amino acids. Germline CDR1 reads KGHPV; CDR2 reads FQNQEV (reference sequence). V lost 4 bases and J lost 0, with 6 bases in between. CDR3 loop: CASSPQISNERLFF. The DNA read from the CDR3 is TGTGCCAGCAGTCCTCAGATTTCCAACGAAAGATTATTT. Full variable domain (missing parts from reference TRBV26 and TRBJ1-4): NSKVIQTPRYLVKGQGQKAKMRCIPEKGHPVVFWYQQNKNNEFKFLINFQNQEVLQQIDMTEKRFSAECPSNSPCSLEIQSSEAGDSALYLCASSPQISNERLFFGHGTKLSVL.

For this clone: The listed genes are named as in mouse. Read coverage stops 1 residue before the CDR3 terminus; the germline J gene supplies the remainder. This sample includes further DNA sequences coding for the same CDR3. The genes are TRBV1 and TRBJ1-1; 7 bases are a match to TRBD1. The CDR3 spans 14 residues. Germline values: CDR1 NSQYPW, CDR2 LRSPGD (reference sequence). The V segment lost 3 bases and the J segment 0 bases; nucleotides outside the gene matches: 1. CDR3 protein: CTCSADRANTEVFF. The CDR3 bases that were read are TGCACCTGCAGTGCTGACAGGGCAAACACAGAAGTCTTC.

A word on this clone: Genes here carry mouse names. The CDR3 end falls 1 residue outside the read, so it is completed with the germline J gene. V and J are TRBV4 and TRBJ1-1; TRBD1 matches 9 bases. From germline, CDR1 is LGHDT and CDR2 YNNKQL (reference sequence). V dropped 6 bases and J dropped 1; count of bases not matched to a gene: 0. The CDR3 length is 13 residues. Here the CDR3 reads CASRQGANTEVFF. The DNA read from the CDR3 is TGTGCCAGCAGACAGGGGGCGAACACAGAAGTCTTC.

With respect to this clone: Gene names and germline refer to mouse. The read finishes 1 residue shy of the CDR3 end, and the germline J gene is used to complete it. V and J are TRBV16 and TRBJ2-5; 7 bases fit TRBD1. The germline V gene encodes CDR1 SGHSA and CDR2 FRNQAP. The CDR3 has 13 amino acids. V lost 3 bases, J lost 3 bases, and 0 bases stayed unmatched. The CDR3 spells CASSLGQQDTQYF. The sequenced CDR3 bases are TGTGCAAGCAGCTTGGGACAGCAAGACACCCAGTAC.

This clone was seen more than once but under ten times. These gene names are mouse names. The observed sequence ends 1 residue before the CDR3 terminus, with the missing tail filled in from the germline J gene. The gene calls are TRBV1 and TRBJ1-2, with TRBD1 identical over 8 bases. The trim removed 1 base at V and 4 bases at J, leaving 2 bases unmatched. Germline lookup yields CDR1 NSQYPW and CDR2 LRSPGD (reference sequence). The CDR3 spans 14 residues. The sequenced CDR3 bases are TGCACCTGCAGTGCAGCAGGGGGCGGCTCCGACTACACC. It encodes CTCSAAGGGSDYT. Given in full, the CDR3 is CTCSAAGGGSDYTF.

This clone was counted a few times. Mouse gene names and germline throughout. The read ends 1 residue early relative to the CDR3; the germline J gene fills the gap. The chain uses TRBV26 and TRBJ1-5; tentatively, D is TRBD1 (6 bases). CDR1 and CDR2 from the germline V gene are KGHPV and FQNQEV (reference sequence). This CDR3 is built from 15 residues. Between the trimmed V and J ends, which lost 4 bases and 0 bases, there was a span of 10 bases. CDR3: CASSRQVYNNQAPLF. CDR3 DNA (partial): TGTGCCAGCAGTCGACAGGTTTATAACAACCAGGCTCCGCTT.

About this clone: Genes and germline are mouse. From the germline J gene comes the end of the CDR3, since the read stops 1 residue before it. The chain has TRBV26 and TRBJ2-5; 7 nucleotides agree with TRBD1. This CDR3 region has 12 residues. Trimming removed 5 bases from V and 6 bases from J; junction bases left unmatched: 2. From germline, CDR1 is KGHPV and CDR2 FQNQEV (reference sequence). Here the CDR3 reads CASSTGVDTQYF. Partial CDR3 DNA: TGTGCCAGCAGTACAGGGGTGGACACCCAGTAC.

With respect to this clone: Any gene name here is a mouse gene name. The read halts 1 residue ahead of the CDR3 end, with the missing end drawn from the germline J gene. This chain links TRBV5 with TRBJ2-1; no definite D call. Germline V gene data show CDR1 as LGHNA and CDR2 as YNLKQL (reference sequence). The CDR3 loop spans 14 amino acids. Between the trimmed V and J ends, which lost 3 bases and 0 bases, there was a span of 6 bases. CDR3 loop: CASSQTGNYAEQFF. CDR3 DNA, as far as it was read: TGTGCCAGCAGCCAGACGGGTAACTATGCTGAGCAGTTC.

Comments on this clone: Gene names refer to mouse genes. The CDR3 here is CASSFGLGEQYF. CDR3 DNA, as far as it was read: TGTGCCAGCTCTTTTGGACTGGGGGAACAGTAC. The V call is TRBV12-2, the J call TRBJ2-7; 9 nucleotides line up with TRBD2. The read terminates 1 residue before the CDR3 end, so the remaining end is supplied by the germline J gene. This CDR3 is built from 12 residues. J lost 7 bases, V lost 3 bases, and 3 bases had no gene match. The V gene's germline CDR1 is SGHLS and CDR2 HYDKME.

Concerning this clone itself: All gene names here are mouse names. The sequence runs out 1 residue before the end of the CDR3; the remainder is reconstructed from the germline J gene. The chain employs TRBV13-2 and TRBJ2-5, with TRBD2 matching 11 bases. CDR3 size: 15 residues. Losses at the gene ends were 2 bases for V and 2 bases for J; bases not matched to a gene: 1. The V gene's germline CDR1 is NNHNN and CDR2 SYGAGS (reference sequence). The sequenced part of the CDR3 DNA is TGTGCCAGCGGTGAGGGACTGGGGGCCCAAGACACCCAGTAC. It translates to CASGEGLGAQDTQY. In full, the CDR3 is CASGEGLGAQDTQYF.